These 30 T cell receptor beta chains were all obtained from the same sample, sequenced in a study of memory CD4+ T cells and cytomegalovirus serostatus. Single viable CD3+CD4+CD8-CD45RO+ cells were sorted as the memory CD4+ T cells. The data were produced by immunoSEQ multiplex PCR, yet TCRdb's version contains in-frame clones alone and is incomplete. The sample lists around 84,000 clones, 80% seen once, with around 0.78% in the top ten. Sequencing was performed on memory CD4+ T cells from blood. The receptors shown here come from an adult in good health and CMV-seronegative.

Details on this clone: One junction end does not reproduce the germline sequence, and a read error may be involved. This chain links TRBV13 with TRBJ2-2, with no clear D. Germline V gene data show CDR1 as PRHDT and CDR2 as FYEKMQ (reference sequence). This CDR3 has 15 residues. CDR3 region: CASSLGHRSWGELFF. CDR3 nucleotide sequence: TGTGCCAGCAGCCTAGGCCATCGGTCTTGGGGGGAGCTGTTTTTT.

This chain joins TRBV19 and TRBJ1-5; D is ambiguous. The CDR3 is 13 residues long. Trimming removed 7 bases from V and 0 bases from J, with 7 bases in between. Germline CDR1 and CDR2: LNHDA and SQIVND (reference sequence). The DNA of the CDR3 is TGTGCCAGTACGGGGAATAGCAATCAGCCCCAGCATTTT. Translation gives CASTGNSNQPQHF.

The rearrangement links TRBV5-4 to TRBJ2-5; D is possibly TRBD1 (5 bases). Trimming removed 2 bases at V and 2 bases at J, with 7 bases between. Germline CDR1 is SGHNT and CDR2 is YYREEE (reference sequence). CDR3 size: 13 residues. The CDR3 bases are TGTGCCAGCAGCTTAGACAGTCAAGAGACCCAGTACTTC. It specifies CASSLDSQETQYF.

In its sample, this clone was seen a few times. V and J are TRBV13 and TRBJ1-6; maybe TRBD1 (5 bases). CDR3 size: 14 residues. Per the germline V gene, CDR1 is PRHDT and CDR2 is FYEKMQ (reference sequence). V lost 6 bases and J 6 bases, leaving 12 bases between the germline ends. The CDR3 reads CASRFAGGNSPLHF. As DNA, the CDR3 is TGTGCCAGCAGATTCGCTGGGGGTAATTCACCCCTCCACTTT.

The CDR3 coding sequence is TGTGCCAGCAGCCAAGTCAGGGGGAACACTGAAGCTTTCTTT. This translates into CASSQVRGNTEAFF. V is TRBV14 and J is TRBJ1-1; a weak D match, TRBD1 (6 bases). The germline V and J ends were trimmed by 1 base and 1 base, with 7 bases remaining between them. The CDR3 covers 14 residues. Germline values: CDR1 SGHDN, CDR2 FVKESK.

The chain links TRBV11-2 to TRBJ1-2; 10 nucleotides agree with TRBD1. The J segment lost 5 bases and the V segment lost 4 bases, leaving 10 bases of the junction unmatched. CDR1 SGHAT and CDR2 FQNNGV come from the germline V gene. This CDR3 region has 16 residues. The CDR3 here is CASSSSGDRGLYGYTF. The CDR3 DNA is TGTGCCAGCAGCTCTTCCGGGGACAGGGGTTTATATGGCTACACCTTC.

V and J are TRBV20-1 and TRBJ2-5; TRBD1 is a possible D gene (6 bases). V lost 6 bases and J 7 bases, leaving 12 bases between the germline ends. The CDR3 loop spans 11 amino acids. In germline, CDR1 is DFQATT, CDR2 SNEGSKA (reference sequence). DNA of the CDR3: TGCAGTGCACCCGAGACAGGGACCCAGTACTTC. Its protein is CSAPETGTQYF.

The chain combines TRBV5-1 with TRBJ2-1; 7 bases line up with TRBD1. CDR1 SGHRS and CDR2 YFSETQ come from the germline V gene. The V and J ends lost 8 bases and 4 bases, in that order; junction bases with no gene match: 15. The CDR3 contains 16 residues. CDR3 in amino acids: CASRGQPLAPYNEQFF. CDR3 bases: TGCGCCAGTAGGGGACAGCCCCTGGCCCCTTACAATGAGCAGTTCTTC. The variable domain in full, completed from reference TRBV5-1 and TRBJ2-1, reads KAGVTQTPRYLIKTRGQQVTLSCSPISGHRSVSWYQQTPGQGLQFLFEYFSETQRNKGNFPGRFSGRQFSNSRSEMNVSTLELGDSALYLCASRGQPLAPYNEQFFGPGTRLTVL.

The chain joins TRBV29-1 to TRBJ1-4; no clear D gene. Germline CDR1 SQVTM, CDR2 ANQGSEA. Trimming took off 7 bases at V and 3 bases at J, with 12 bases between the two ends. The CDR3 is made up of 13 amino acids. The CDR3 nucleotides read TGCAGCGGACACATGGGAGCTAATGAAAAACTGTTTTTT. Its protein is CSGHMGANEKLFF.

In regard to this clone: A junction end diverges from the germline sequence, so it may reflect a read error. V gene TRBV2 combines with J gene TRBJ1-5, with TRBD1 as a possible D gene (6 bases). Germline V gene lookup returns CDR1 SNHLY and CDR2 FYNNEI. The CDR3 is made up of 14 amino acids. CDR3 DNA sequence: TGTGCCAGCAGTAAACAGGGTAGCGATCAGCCCCAGCATTTT. Translated, it gives CASSKQGSDQPQHF. Supplemented by reference TRBV2 and TRBJ1-5, the full variable domain reads EPEVTQTPSHQVTQMGQEVILRCVPISNHLYFYWYRQILGQKVEFLVSFYNNEISEKSEIFDDQFSVERPDGSNFTLKIRSTKLEDSAMYFCASSKQGSDQPQHFGDGTRLSIL.

The genes are TRBV9 and TRBJ2-1, with TRBD2 matching 11 bases. Germline CDR1 and CDR2: SGDLS and YYNGEE. The trim removed 4 bases at V and 4 bases at J, leaving 4 bases unmatched. This CDR3 contains 15 residues. The CDR3, as DNA: TGTGCCAGCAGCCCAAGACTAGCGGGATACAATGAGCAGTTCTTC. Its translation is CASSPRLAGYNEQFF.

The chain has TRBV29-1 and TRBJ2-1; 7 bases are a match to TRBD1. The CDR3 runs to 13 residues. The V segment lost 7 bases and the J segment 16 bases; nucleotides outside the gene matches: 19. The germline gives CDR1 SQVTM, CDR2 ANQGSEA. CDR3 bases: TGCAGCGCTGGTCGGGACAGAGCTTCATTCTTATTCTTC. Residues: CSAGRDRASFLFF.

V is TRBV7-9 and J is TRBJ2-1; D remains unclear. Germline loops: CDR1 SEHNR, CDR2 FQNEAQ (reference sequence). The CDR3 extends over 14 amino acids. CDR3 protein: CGLSGQSSYNEQFF. The DNA for the CDR3 is TGTGGATTATCCGGGCAGAGCTCCTACAATGAGCAGTTCTTC.

This clone was found a few times. Other DNA sequences of this sample code for an identical CDR3. The rearrangement uses TRBV27 and TRBJ1-6, with 10 nucleotides matching TRBD1. The CDR3 totals 13 residues. Germline V gene sequence: CDR1 MNHEY, CDR2 SMNVEV (reference sequence). Trimming at V came to 8 bases and at J to 9 bases, leaving 4 bases not matched to a gene. CDR3 amino acids: CASRGQGSSPLHF. CDR3 DNA: TGTGCCAGCCGGGGACAGGGGAGTTCACCCCTCCACTTT.

The chain joins TRBV25-1 to TRBJ2-7; maybe TRBD1 (6 bases). Trimming took off 7 bases at V and 3 bases at J, with 13 bases between the two ends. The CDR3 extends over 13 amino acids. Germline CDR1 MGHDK, CDR2 SYGVNS. CDR3: CASTTGGGYEQYF. The CDR3 coding sequence is TGTGCCAGCACGACAGGAGGCGGCTACGAGCAGTACTTC.

This chain uses TRBV5-6 with TRBJ1-2, with a weak D call TRBD1 (5 bases). The germline V gene encodes CDR1 SGHDT and CDR2 YYEEEE. This CDR3 contains 13 residues. Trimming removed 7 bases from V and 6 bases from J, with 16 bases in between. CDR3 in DNA: TGTGCCAGCTCTGGAGGGGCAGCAAATGGCTACACCTTC. Translated: CASSGGAANGYTF.

The V call is TRBV21-1, the J call TRBJ2-7; the DNA was not used to check the table's D call, TRBD1. TRBV21-1 constitutes a pseudogene. The CDR3 covers 16 residues. The CDR3 spells CASSLRQGRTSYEQYF. CDR3 bases: TGTGCCAGCAGCCTCCGACAGGGTAGGACGTCCTACGAGCAGTACTTC.

V and J are TRBV7-2 and TRBJ1-5, with D perhaps matching TRBD1 (5 bases). V was cut by 9 bases and J by 7 bases, with 19 bases left in between. This CDR3 has 14 residues. Germline CDR1 reads SGHTA; CDR2 reads FQGNSA. The CDR3 DNA sequence: TGTGCCAGTGTGGTCACACCGTCAGGGCAGCCCCAGCATTTT. It codes for CASVVTPSGQPQHF.

The V call is TRBV5-1, the J call TRBJ1-6; D is possibly TRBD1 (6 bases). The CDR3 runs to 15 residues. Looked up from germline, CDR1 is SGHRS and CDR2 is YFSETQ. V was pared by 4 bases and J by 6 bases, with 14 bases between. The CDR3 DNA reads as TGCGCCAGCAGCGGCAGGGGTAGAGGTAATTCACCCCTCCACTTT. Translation gives CASSGRGRGNSPLHF.

The chain is built from TRBV19 and TRBJ1-5, with D perhaps matching TRBD1 (5 bases). The CDR3 spans 14 residues. The germline V gene has CDR1 LNHDA and CDR2 SQIVND (reference sequence). V lost 7 bases, J lost 4 bases, and 14 bases lay in between. CDR3 nucleotide sequence: TGTGCCAGTACCCCTTTTGGGGGTAATCAGCCCCAGCATTTT. Translated, it gives CASTPFGGNQPQHF. The full variable domain, rest sourced from reference TRBV19 and TRBJ1-5, is DGGITQSPKYLFRKEGQNVTLSCEQNLNHDAMYWYRQDPGQGLRLIYYSQIVNDFQKGDIAEGYSVSREKKESFPLTVTSAQKNPTAFYLCASTPFGGNQPQHFGDGTRLSIL.

The chain has TRBV7-8 and TRBJ1-5; D is undetermined. The CDR3 spans 17 residues. The germline V and J ends were trimmed by 1 base and 0 bases, with 13 bases remaining between them. Germline V gene sequence: CDR1 SGHVS, CDR2 FQNEAQ. The chain's CDR3 is CASSLGRAPNSNQPQHF. As DNA, the CDR3 is TGTGCCAGCAGCTTAGGACGGGCCCCGAATAGCAATCAGCCCCAGCATTTT.

Here the CDR3 DNA reads TGTGCCAGCAGCTTAGCCAGGGACAACGAGCAGTACTTC. Protein: CASSLARDNEQYF. This chain uses TRBV7-6 with TRBJ2-7; a possible D gene is TRBD1 (6 bases). V dropped 0 bases and J dropped 5 bases, with 8 bases sitting between them. The CDR3 consists of 13 residues. Germline lookup yields CDR1 SGHVS and CDR2 FNYEAQ.

This chain links TRBV28 with TRBJ2-3, with D maybe TRBD1 (6 bases). The V gene lost 2 bases and the J gene lost 6 bases, with 12 bases spanning the gap. The germline CDR1 and CDR2 sequences are MDHEN and SYDVKM. The CDR3 runs to 14 residues. The CDR3 nucleotides read TGTGCCAGCAGTTTAGGGCAGGGGCGGGATACGCAGTATTTT. Its translation is CASSLGQGRDTQYF.

The chain combines TRBV2 with TRBJ2-7, with 7 bases aligning to TRBD1. The CDR3 sequence is 11 residues long. Germline V gene data show CDR1 as SNHLY and CDR2 as FYNNEI. The V and J ends lost 6 bases and 7 bases, in that order; junction bases with no gene match: 3. The DNA of the CDR3 is TGTGCCAGCAGATTCAGGGGGGAGCAGTACTTC. Translation gives CASRFRGEQYF.

This chain uses TRBV7-2 with TRBJ1-1; D is unclear. This CDR3 region has 14 residues. From germline, CDR1 is SGHTA and CDR2 FQGNSA. V dropped 2 bases and J dropped 5 bases, with 12 bases sitting between them. The CDR3 spells CASSLMGWKTEAFF. In DNA, the CDR3 is TGTGCCAGCAGCTTAATGGGGTGGAAAACTGAAGCTTTCTTT.

This clone was counted a single time. CDR3 region: CASTGQGGLHNEQFF. CDR3 sequence (DNA): TGTGCCAGTACCGGACAGGGGGGCCTCCACAATGAGCAGTTCTTC. The chain carries TRBV19 and TRBJ2-1, with 10 bases aligning to TRBD1. With V trimmed by 7 bases and J by 5 bases, 8 bases remained unmatched. The CDR3 is made up of 15 amino acids. Germline lookup yields CDR1 LNHDA and CDR2 SQIVND (reference sequence).

V gene TRBV6-1 combines with J gene TRBJ2-7; TRBD1 matches 9 bases. Looked up from germline, CDR1 is MNHNS and CDR2 is SASEGT. The trim removed 7 bases at V and 6 bases at J, leaving 10 bases unmatched. This CDR3 contains 14 residues. CDR3 sequence: CASNPGQGGGEQYF. The CDR3 nucleotides are TGTGCCAGCAACCCGGGACAGGGAGGTGGCGAGCAGTACTTC.

This clone was seen only once. The V and J genes are TRBV28 and TRBJ1-5; tentative D call: TRBD1 (6 bases). Trimming pared 6 bases from V and 5 bases from J, leaving 17 bases between. From germline, CDR1 is MDHEN and CDR2 SYDVKM. The CDR3 extends over 15 amino acids. The CDR3 nucleotides are TGTGCCAGCAGCTATCGGGGGGGGCGATATCAGCCCCAGCATTTT. It codes for CASSYRGGRYQPQHF.

The chain employs TRBV9 and TRBJ2-5; the match to TRBD1 covers 7 bases. Germline CDR1 is SGDLS and CDR2 is YYNGEE. The CDR3 loop spans 16 amino acids. After removal of 0 bases from V and 1 base from J, the junction contained 6 bases not matched to a gene. The CDR3 is CASSVGTGNPQETQYF. CDR3 DNA sequence: TGTGCCAGCAGCGTAGGGACAGGCAATCCCCAAGAGACCCAGTACTTC.

The chain recombines TRBV6-1 with TRBJ1-1, with TRBD1 matching over 7 bases. V was pared by 6 bases and J by 3 bases, with 7 bases of the junction left unmatched. This CDR3 is built from 14 residues. Germline CDR1 MNHNS, CDR2 SASEGT. The CDR3 is CASSRFGTDTEAFF. DNA of the CDR3: TGTGCCAGCAGCCGCTTCGGGACAGACACTGAAGCTTTCTTT.